These 23 T cell receptor beta chains were all obtained from the same sample, sequenced in a study of cytomegalovirus exposure and HLA in healthy donors. This table comes from immunoSEQ multiplex PCR, and its TCRdb copy is limited to in-frame clones, with some not included. The table has approximately 170,000 clones, approximately 80% seen once. The sample was PBMCs. These receptors all come from a man between 25 and 39 years old in good health and CMV-seropositive.

Notes on this clone: Other DNA sequences within the sample encode an identical CDR3. The V gene is TRBV4-3, the J gene TRBJ2-3; 8 nucleotides align to TRBD1. CDR3 size: 15 residues. The germline gives CDR1 LGHNA, CDR2 YSLEER. Trimming at V came to 0 bases and at J to 2 bases, leaving 1 base not matched to a gene. CDR3: CASSQEQGDTDTQYF. For the CDR3, the DNA is TGCGCCAGCAGCCAAGAACAGGGGGACACAGATACGCAGTATTTT.

The gene calls are TRBV12-2 and TRBJ2-7; the table's D gene call, TRBD1, was not cross checked with the DNA. TRBV12-2 is described as a pseudogene. The CDR3 length is 16 residues. CDR3 amino acids: CASRLALTGGSYEQYF. Here the CDR3 DNA reads TGTGCAAGTCGCTTAGCGCTGACAGGGGGAAGCTACGAGCAGTACTTC.

The V and J genes are TRBV18 and TRBJ1-1, with 8 bases fitting TRBD1. CDR3 length equals 16 residues. Germline trimming cut 6 bases from V and 0 bases from J; bases unmatched to any gene: 9. Germline V CDR1 and CDR2: KGHSH, LQKENI. The CDR3, as DNA: TGTGCCAGCTCGTTCCGGACAGGGTCCGTGAACACTGAAGCTTTCTTT. Protein sequence: CASSFRTGSVNTEAFF. Drawing the rest from reference TRBV18 and TRBJ1-1, the complete variable domain is NAGVMQNPRHLVRRRGQEARLRCSPMKGHSHVYWYRQLPEEGLKFMVYLQKENIIDESGMPKERFSAEFPKEGPSILRIQQVVRGDSAAYFCASSFRTGSVNTEAFFGQGTRLTVV.

The chain uses TRBV6-1 and TRBJ2-7; 9 bases line up with TRBD2. The germline V gene has CDR1 MNHNS and CDR2 SASEGT. J was trimmed by 11 bases and V by 1 base; bases with no gene match: 6. The CDR3 extends over 13 amino acids. The chain's CDR3 is CASSEGGGARKYF. CDR3 bases: TGTGCCAGCAGTGAAGGCGGGGGGGCGCGCAAGTACTTC.

The chain combines TRBV11-3 with TRBJ2-1; the D is unclear. The CDR3 has 11 amino acids. Germline V lookup: CDR1 SGHNT, CDR2 YENEEA. Trimming cost V 3 bases and J 9 bases, with 6 bases left between them. The CDR3 nucleotides are TGTGCCAGCAGCTTTCGAGGTGAGCAGTTCTTC. Its translation is CASSFRGEQFF.

V is TRBV4-3 and J is TRBJ2-3; 7 nucleotides match TRBD2. Germline V gene data show CDR1 as LGHNA and CDR2 as YSLEER. V dropped 3 bases and J dropped 0; count of bases not matched to a gene: 6. The CDR3 is made up of 16 amino acids. This chain's CDR3 is CASSQGNSGSTDTQYF. Written as DNA, the CDR3 is TGCGCCAGCAGCCAGGGAAATAGCGGGAGCACAGATACGCAGTATTTT.

V gene TRBV11-1 combines with J gene TRBJ2-1; 7 bases agree with TRBD2. Trimming took 6 bases from V and 14 from J; bases not matched to a gene: 10. This CDR3 comprises 12 residues. Per the germline V gene, CDR1 is SGHAT and CDR2 is FQDESV (reference sequence). The CDR3 here is CASRASGGHEFF. The DNA for the CDR3 is TGTGCCAGCAGAGCTAGCGGAGGACACGAGTTCTTC.

This rearrangement joins TRBV7-9 to TRBJ1-2; 7 nucleotides agree with TRBD1. J lost 2 bases, V lost 1 base, and 4 bases had no gene match. The germline gives CDR1 SEHNR, CDR2 FQNEAQ (reference sequence). The CDR3 spans 15 residues. This chain's CDR3 is CASSLVTGENYGYTF. In DNA, the CDR3 is TGTGCCAGCAGCTTAGTTACAGGGGAAAACTATGGCTACACCTTC.

The chain has TRBV7-6 and TRBJ1-3, with a tentative D call TRBD1 (5 bases). Germline V CDR1 and CDR2: SGHVS, FNYEAQ. Trimming pared 4 bases from V and 5 bases from J, leaving 12 bases between. This CDR3 contains 14 residues. Written as DNA, the CDR3 is TGTGCCAGCAGCTCCACAGGCGCAAGAAACACCATATATTTT. It specifies CASSSTGARNTIYF.

This CDR3 reads CAISDGTANYGYTF. The DNA of the CDR3 is TGTGCCATCAGTGACGGGACAGCTAACTATGGCTACACCTTC. The chain combines TRBV10-3 with TRBJ1-2, with 7 bases lining up with TRBD1. The V segment lost 3 bases and the J segment 0 bases; nucleotides outside the gene matches: 1. The CDR3 loop spans 14 amino acids. Germline assignment: CDR1 ENHRY and CDR2 SYGVKD.

This clone occurred once. This chain joins TRBV19 and TRBJ1-2; 10 bases fit TRBD1. This CDR3 has 14 amino acids. Germline V gives CDR1 LNHDA, CDR2 SQIVND (reference sequence). V shed 5 bases, J shed 2 bases, and the junction held 2 bases outside the gene matches. The CDR3 nucleotides are TGTGCCAGTAGTCCGGGACAGGGGAACTATGGCTACACCTTC. The encoded protein is CASSPGQGNYGYTF.

CDR3 DNA sequence: TGTGCCAGCAGTTATTCGGAGCGGGGGGGCTCCAATGAGCAGTTCTTC. It specifies CASSYSERGGSNEQFF. The V and J genes are TRBV6-5 and TRBJ2-1; 10 bases line up with TRBD2. Germline V CDR1 and CDR2: MNHEY, SVGAGI. The CDR3 is 16 amino acids. Germline trimming cut 3 bases from V and 6 bases from J; bases unmatched to any gene: 8.

In its sample, this clone was seen a few times. This chain links TRBV7-3 with TRBJ2-1; D call uncertain. The CDR3 totals 12 residues. The V gene's germline CDR1 is SGHTA and CDR2 FQGTGA. V was trimmed by 5 bases and J by 6 bases, leaving 8 bases between them. DNA of the CDR3: TGTGCCAGCAGCGCAGGCATCAATGAGCAGTTCTTC. Protein sequence: CASSAGINEQFF.

The V and J genes are TRBV5-1 and TRBJ2-7; weak D call: TRBD1 (7 bases). Germline-derived CDR1 and CDR2 are SGHRS and YFSETQ. The CDR3 has 15 amino acids. The V end was cut by 1 base, the J end by 3 bases, with 14 bases between. The CDR3 loop is CASSLQGGLHYEQYF. The CDR3 DNA follows: TGCGCCAGCAGCTTGCAGGGGGGACTCCACTACGAGCAGTACTTC.

V usage is TRBV14 and J usage is TRBJ1-2; 12 bases fit TRBD1. The CDR3 is 14 residues long. Germline CDR1 SGHDN, CDR2 FVKESK. Losses at the gene ends were 5 bases for V and 4 bases for J; bases not matched to a gene: 2. The CDR3 region has the DNA TGTGCCAGCAGCGGGACAGGGGGCTTCTATGGCTACACCTTC. Translation gives CASSGTGGFYGYTF. Looking up the rest from reference TRBV14 and TRBJ1-2 gives the full variable domain: EAGVTQFPSHSVIEKGQTVTLRCDPISGHDNLYWYRRVMGKEIKFLLHFVKESKQDESGMPNNRFLAERTGGTYSTLKVQPAELEDSGVYFCASSGTGGFYGYTFGSGTRLTVV.

V gene TRBV2 combines with J gene TRBJ1-1; D not resolved. Trimming left V 7 bases short and J 1 base short, with 13 bases between. Germline CDR1 and CDR2: SNHLY and FYNNEI. The CDR3 runs 14 residues. The CDR3 DNA reads as TGTGCCAGCAATGGAGAGCAATCGAACACTGAAGCTTTCTTT. It yields the protein CASNGEQSNTEAFF.

The rearrangement links TRBV5-1 to TRBJ1-2; 8 bases agree with TRBD1. Germline CDR1 is SGHRS and CDR2 is YFSETQ. With 4 bases clipped from V and 4 bases from J, the junction kept 6 bases outside the gene matches. The length of the CDR3 is 14 residues. Here the CDR3 reads CASSEGQGGYGYTF. CDR3 bases: TGCGCCAGCAGCGAAGGACAGGGCGGCTATGGCTACACCTTC.

The V call is TRBV4-3, the J call TRBJ2-3; 12 bases map to TRBD2. The germline V gene has CDR1 LGHNA and CDR2 YSLEER. J lost 4 bases, V lost 3 bases, and 11 bases had no gene match. The CDR3 is made up of 18 amino acids. CDR3: CASSHTSLAGGPSDTQYF. CDR3 in DNA: TGCGCCAGCAGCCACACGTCCCTAGCGGGGGGGCCGTCAGATACGCAGTATTTT.

This sequence joins TRBV6-4 and TRBJ2-2; the match to TRBD1 covers 8 bases. Germline assignment: CDR1 MRHNA and CDR2 SNTAGT. The trim removed 4 bases at V and 2 bases at J, leaving 3 bases unmatched. The CDR3 covers 15 residues. CDR3 sequence reads: CASSGGQGNTGELFF. CDR3 bases: TGTGCCAGCAGTGGTGGACAGGGAAACACCGGGGAGCTGTTTTTT.

This rearrangement joins TRBV30 to TRBJ1-4; D is ambiguous. The CDR3 consists of 14 residues. Per the germline V gene, CDR1 is GTSNPN and CDR2 is SVGIG (reference sequence). Deletions cut 1 base from V and 4 bases from J, with 10 bases between. The CDR3 nucleotides are TGTGCCTGGAGTGGAGGATTGTATAATGAAAAACTGTTTTTT. It is translated as CAWSGGLYNEKLFF.

This clone was counted once. The V and J genes are TRBV11-2 and TRBJ2-5, with TRBD2 matching over 9 bases. The germline V gene has CDR1 SGHAT and CDR2 FQNNGV. CDR3 length: 16 residues. Unmatched junction bases numbered 8, after V lost 1 base and J lost 5 bases. CDR3: CASSLGVAGEGETQYF. In DNA, the CDR3 is TGTGCCAGCAGCTTAGGAGTAGCGGGGGAAGGGGAGACCCAGTACTTC.

The chain employs TRBV4-1 and TRBJ1-1, with TRBD1 identical over 10 bases. This CDR3 comprises 15 residues. Losses at the gene ends were 3 bases for V and 3 bases for J; bases not matched to a gene: 4. Germline CDR1 and CDR2: MGHRA and YSYEKL. CDR3 DNA: TGCGCCAGCAGCCATCAGACAGGGGGCCACACTGAAGCTTTCTTT. Its protein is CASSHQTGGHTEAFF.

The chain links TRBV6-6 to TRBJ1-1, with a possible D match to TRBD1 (5 bases). Between the trimmed V and J ends, which lost 2 bases and 7 bases, there was a span of 14 bases. Looked up from germline, CDR1 is MNHNY and CDR2 is SVGAGI (reference sequence). The CDR3 covers 14 residues. The CDR3 spells CASSYEAGMGEAFF. DNA for the CDR3: TGTGCCAGCAGTTACGAGGCAGGGATGGGTGAAGCTTTCTTT.